Included here is one TCR beta chain sequence, with context. Antigen: not known. The CDR3 covers 15 residues. The data are from a study of post-analysis software for immune sequencing data. The TCR beta cDNA libraries carried unique molecular identifiers. TCRdb ran MiXCR on the PCR reads and lists one entry per CDR3 protein. The sample lists about 820,000 distinct CDR3 sequences, roughly half occurring once. Study results and limitations: Patients used four to six TRBV segments, including TRBV5-6, TRBV5-1 and TRBV20-1, more often than controls.

Sequenced material: blood. The receptor comes from a girl between 5 and 17 years old with multiple sclerosis. V is TRBV12-3 or TRBV12-4 and J is TRBJ2-7, with 10 bases identical to TRBD2. The J call may be mistaken, given a closer DNA end match to TRBJ2-5. For the CDR3, the DNA is TGTGCCAGCAGTTTAAGAGCGGGGGGGGAAGAGACCCAGTACTTC. Residues: CASSLRAGGEETQYF.